The T cell receptor (beta chain) under discussion was sequenced for a study of blood T cell repertoires in COVID-19. Study as a whole: Material from acute and convalescent COVID-19 was sourced from the United States, Italy and Spain.

Recruitment covered about 26 US areas and drew participants whose ages spanned about 18 to 95 years. Symptom resolution, clearance, or two negative PCRs marked donors in Cohort 3 as recovered. Assay: immunoSEQ multiplex PCR; the TCRdb copy retains only in-frame clones and omits some. Of fewer than 350,000 clones detected, about nine tenths appear once; the ten largest clones hold over 4%. The CDR3 totals 14 residues. Trimming cost V 6 bases and J 3 bases, with 15 bases left between them. The germline V gene encodes CDR1 MNHEY and CDR2 SVGAGI. The origin of this receptor is a man aged 55 to 70 who had recovered from COVID-19. The specimen sequenced was PBMCs or T cells enriched from blood (not recorded which). The chain joins TRBV6-5 to TRBJ2-7, with D perhaps TRBD2 (7 bases). DNA of the CDR3: TGTGCCAGCAGGTTCAAGGGGGGGTTCTACGAGCAGTACTTC. This encodes CASRFKGGFYEQYF.